These T cell receptor beta chains were read from a single sample in a study of T cell responses to AZD1222 COVID-19 vaccine. Only in-frame clones appear in the TCRdb table, and some are missing; sequencing was by immunoSEQ multiplex PCR. The table shows some 50,000 clones, with about 86% occurring only once. The sequenced sample was peripheral blood, obtained on day 0 of AZD1222 vaccination. These receptors originate from an adult in good health. Both conserved end residues are part of each CDR3. D genes are given only for firm matches. Rows may omit the clone size; those that give it use once, few, many or a size class.

clone_size	v_call	cdr3_length	j_call	d_call	cdr3_nt	cdr3_aa
NA	TRBV24-1	17	TRBJ1-5	TRBD1	TGTGCCACCAGCGGCGGACAGGGACCATATAGCAATCAGCCCCAGCATTTT	CATSGGQGPYSNQPQHF
NA	TRBV11-1	12	TRBJ2-5	NA	TGTGCCAGCAGCCAAATTTTAGAGACCCAGTACTTC	CASSQILETQYF
NA	TRBV6-5	13	TRBJ2-1	NA	TGTGCCAGCAGTTATCGCTCCTACAATGAGCAGTTCTTC	CASSYRSYNEQFF
NA	TRBV10-1	11	TRBJ1-1	NA	TGCGCCAGACAGTGTGGGACTGAAGCTTTCTTT	CARQCGTEAFF
NA	TRBV5-1	14	TRBJ2-5	TRBD2	TGCGCCAGCAGCTTGGGTTCTAGCGGGGAGACCCAGTACTTC	CASSLGSSGETQYF
NA	TRBV9	14	TRBJ2-1	NA	TGTGCCAGCAGCGTTCAGGCGGGAAACAATGAGCAGTTCTTC	CASSVQAGNNEQFF
NA	TRBV6-5	14	TRBJ1-5	NA	TGTGCCAGCAGTTACTCCTCGGTCGGGCAGCCCCAGCATTTT	CASSYSSVGQPQHF
NA	TRBV28	20	TRBJ2-6	NA	TGTGCCAGCGAGGCCAAAAGAACGGACATGCTGGGCTCTGGGGCCAACGTCCTGACTTTC	CASEAKRTDMLGSGANVLTF
NA	TRBV2	18	TRBJ2-7	TRBD1	TGTGCCAGCCGGACCGTGGTTCCCGACAGGGGAAAGGCCTACGAGCAGTACTTC	CASRTVVPDRGKAYEQYF
NA	TRBV28	12	TRBJ1-1	NA	TGTGCCAGCAGTCAGGGTTTCACTGAAGCTTTCTTT	CASSQGFTEAFF
NA	TRBV7-9	13	TRBJ2-3	NA	TGTGCCAGCAGCTTATACAGCACAGATACGCAGTATTTT	CASSLYSTDTQYF
NA	TRBV11-2	12	TRBJ2-5	NA	TGTGCCAGCAGCTTAGTCCAAGAGACCCAGTACTTC	CASSLVQETQYF
NA	TRBV21-1	16	TRBJ2-1	NA	TGTGCCAGCAGCAAAGTTAGGGGTACAGGGGTAAATGAGCAGTTCTTC	CASSKVRGTGVNEQFF
NA	TRBV7-9	15	TRBJ2-7	TRBD2	TGTGCCAGCAGACCGGGACTAGCGGGACTGAGGGAGCAGTACTTC	CASRPGLAGLREQYF
few	TRBV6-2/TRBV6-3	15	TRBJ2-5	TRBD2	TGTGCCAGCAGTTCGACTAGCGGGAGAGGAGAGACCCAGTACTTC	CASSSTSGRGETQYF
NA	TRBV19	13	TRBJ1-1	NA	TGTGCCAGTAGGCTTGGGGGCAACACTGAAGCTTTCTTT	CASRLGGNTEAFF
NA	TRBV6-5	13	TRBJ2-7	TRBD2	TGTGCCAGCAAGCTAGGACTAGCGGGAGAGCAGTACTTC	CASKLGLAGEQYF
NA	TRBV7-8	15	TRBJ2-7	TRBD1	TGTGCCAGCAGCTCACGACAGGGTAACTCCTACGAGCAGTACTTC	CASSSRQGNSYEQYF
NA	TRBV5-1	18	TRBJ1-2	NA	TGCGCCAGCAGCTTATTCCCCTCACAGGGATCAGCTAACTATGGCTACACCTTC	CASSLFPSQGSANYGYTF
NA	TRBV3-1/TRBV3-2	15	TRBJ1-1	NA	TGTGCCAGCAGCCAAGATTCATGGGGAGGGGACCCAGCTTTCTTT	CASSQDSWGGDPAFF
NA	TRBV19	16	TRBJ2-1	TRBD1	TGTGCCAGTAGTACTGGGGGACAGGTGATCTACAATGAGCAGTTCTTC	CASSTGGQVIYNEQFF
NA	TRBV27	13	TRBJ2-5	NA	TGTGCCAGCAGGGGTGCGACCCAAGAGACCCAGTACTTC	CASRGATQETQYF
few	TRBV28	15	TRBJ1-5	NA	TGTGCCAGCGACCAAGGGCTCGGCTTTAATCAGCCCCAGCATTTT	CASDQGLGFNQPQHF
once	TRBV28	12	TRBJ1-2	NA	TGTGCCAGCGATGGGCGGTTATATGGCTACACCTTC	CASDGRLYGYTF
NA	TRBV2	15	TRBJ2-2	NA	TGTGCCAGCAGTGAGAGTCATCCAGGGGTCGGGGAGCTGTTTTTT	CASSESHPGVGELFF
NA	TRBV30	11	TRBJ2-7	NA	TGTGCCTGGAGTACCTCCTACGAGCAGTACTTC	CAWSTSYEQYF
NA	TRBV3-1/TRBV3-2	15	TRBJ2-1	TRBD1	TGTGCCAGCACCACCGGGACAGCAACGCGGGATGAGCAGTTCTTC	CASTTGTATRDEQFF
once	TRBV27	16	TRBJ2-3	TRBD1	TGTGCCAGCAGCCGGAGGAGCGGACAGGGCACAGATACGCAGTATTTT	CASSRRSGQGTDTQYF
NA	TRBV5-3	16	TRBJ1-5	TRBD1	TGTGCCAGAACCAGTGCCGGACAGGGGGCTAATCAGCCCCAGCATTTT	CARTSAGQGANQPQHF
NA	TRBV5-8	13	TRBJ1-4	TRBD1	TGTGCCAGCAGCTACGACAGGGGCGAAAAACTGTTTTTT	CASSYDRGEKLFF
NA	TRBV5-5	14	TRBJ2-7	NA	TGTGCCAGCAGCTTGCCGCTGGACCCCTACGAGCAGTACTTC	CASSLPLDPYEQYF
NA	TRBV28	17	TRBJ2-2	NA	TGTGCCAGCAGTCCCCCCCTAGGACGGTCGAACACCGGGGAGCTGTTTTTT	CASSPPLGRSNTGELFF
NA	TRBV4-1	16	TRBJ1-3	TRBD1	TGCGCCAGCAGCCCGACAGGGGCCCGCTCTGGAAACACCATATATTTT	CASSPTGARSGNTIYF
NA	TRBV7-6	12	TRBJ1-2	NA	TGTGCCAGCAGCGAACAGGCATATGGCTACACCTTC	CASSEQAYGYTF
NA	TRBV7-9	16	TRBJ2-7	TRBD1	TGTGCCAGCAGCTTAGTTACAGGGGGCTACTCCTACGAGCAGTACTTC	CASSLVTGGYSYEQYF
NA	TRBV2	13	TRBJ2-1	TRBD2	TGTGCCAGCAGTCTAGCGGGAGCTCATGAGCAGTTCTTC	CASSLAGAHEQFF
medium-sized	TRBV3-1/TRBV3-2	17	TRBJ1-5	NA	TGTGCCAGCAGCCAAGGCCCCCAGGGGCCGGGCAATCAGCCCCAGCATTTT	CASSQGPQGPGNQPQHF
once	TRBV28	16	TRBJ1-4	NA	TGTGCCAGCAGCTCCCCGGGCGGGTCTGGGAACGAAAAACTGTTTTTT	CASSSPGGSGNEKLFF
NA	TRBV28	12	TRBJ2-7	NA	TGTGCCAGCACTGACAGTTCCTACGAGCAGTACTTC	CASTDSSYEQYF
NA	TRBV19	16	TRBJ1-2	NA	TGTGCCAGTATTATGGACGGAGGAGGGACTAACTATGGCTACACCTTC	CASIMDGGGTNYGYTF
few	TRBV11-3	13	TRBJ1-1	TRBD1	TGTGCCAGCAGCTCAAGGACAGGCGCTGAAGCTTTCTTT	CASSSRTGAEAFF
NA	TRBV7-2	14	TRBJ2-3	NA	TGTGCCAGCAGACCCGACAGGTTTATGGATACGCAGTATTTT	CASRPDRFMDTQYF
NA	TRBV7-2	16	TRBJ1-1	NA	TGTGCCAGCAGCTTAGTACCAACCGGGACCAGCACTGAAGCTTTCTTT	CASSLVPTGTSTEAFF
few	TRBV5-6	14	TRBJ1-4	NA	TGTGCCAGCAGCTTGAGACCGAGTAATGAAAAACTGTTTTTT	CASSLRPSNEKLFF
NA	TRBV7-8	17	TRBJ2-1	NA	TGTGCCAGCAGCTTACCTAGAGGCGGGCAGGGAGGCAATGAGCAGTTCTTC	CASSLPRGGQGGNEQFF
NA	TRBV7-3	13	TRBJ1-2	TRBD1	TGTGCCAGCAGTGGAGGACAGGGTTATGGCTACACCTTC	CASSGGQGYGYTF